The rows below give T cell receptor beta chains drawn from one sample of a study of regulatory T cells in long-lasting Graves disease. TCRdb re-called the multiplex PCR reads with MiXCR, one entry per CDR3 protein. The table shows 350,000 to 450,000 distinct CDR3 sequences, with approximately 25% occurring only once. Sequences were derived from peripheral blood mononuclear cells (PBMCs), sampled when the disease was refractory, from a patient treated with antithyroid drugs. Source of these receptors: a woman in her 40s with Graves disease. Each CDR3 is given with its conserved first and last residue. D genes are given only for firm matches. Only part of the rows carry a size: once, few, many, or a class if the clone is expanded.

V,D,size,J,DNA,CDR3
TRBV5-5,NA,few,TRBJ1-5,TGTGCCAGCAGCTTGTCGACGAGCAGGGTTAATCAGCCCCAGCATTTT,CASSLSTSRVNQPQHF
TRBV28,TRBD2,many,TRBJ2-3,TGTGCCAGCAAGCGGGGAACTAGCACAGATACGCAGTATTTT,CASKRGTSTDTQYF
TRBV2,NA,many,TRBJ1-2,TGTGCCAGCAGTGAAAACAGTAACTATGGCTACACCTTC,CASSENSNYGYTF
TRBV5-1,NA,many,TRBJ2-7,TGTGCCAGCAGTCTACGGACGGACTACGAGCAGTACTTC,CASSLRTDYEQYF
TRBV7-9,TRBD1,NA,TRBJ2-1,TGTGCCAGCAGCAAGACAGGGGGCTCCTACAATGAGCAGTTCTTC,CASSKTGGSYNEQFF
TRBV5-1,TRBD1,NA,TRBJ2-7,TGCGCCAGCAGCTTGGGGACAGGGAACCTCTACGAGCAGTACTTC,CASSLGTGNLYEQYF
TRBV28,TRBD1,many,TRBJ1-6,TGTGCCAGCAGCTGGACAGGGAAAAATTCACCCCTCCACTTT,CASSWTGKNSPLHF
TRBV29-1,NA,few,TRBJ2-7,TGCAGCGCCCAGGACGGAACGAGGGAGCAGTACTTC,CSAQDGTREQYF
TRBV5-1,NA,few,TRBJ1-1,TGCGCCAGCAGCTTCCCGGGGAGCACTGAAGCTTTCTTT,CASSFPGSTEAFF
TRBV20-1,TRBD1,NA,TRBJ2-5,TGCAGTGCTAGATTAATCAGTGACAGGGATACATTC,CSARLISDRDTF
TRBV19,TRBD2,few,TRBJ2-1,TGTGCCAGTAGTTTCCTAGCGGCTAGGTACAATGAGCAGTTCTTC,CASSFLAARYNEQFF
TRBV5-1,TRBD2,NA,TRBJ2-5,TGCGCCAGCAGCTGGGCTAGCGGGCAAGAGACCCAGTACTTC,CASSWASGQETQYF
TRBV12-3/TRBV12-4,NA,many,TRBJ2-7,TGTGCCAGCACCCAGGGAGCTAGCTCCTACGAGCAGTACTTC,CASTQGASSYEQYF
TRBV11-2,NA,few,TRBJ2-5,TGTGCCAGCAGCTGGGGATCGCTGGGATCCCAAGAGACCCAGTACTTC,CASSWGSLGSQETQYF
TRBV29-1,NA,many,TRBJ2-5,TGCAGCGTTTCTTTCGGTGTACGGGAGACCCAGTACTTC,CSVSFGVRETQYF
TRBV2,TRBD2,once,TRBJ2-1,TGTGCCAGCACCCTAGCGGGAGGGCCTGACAATGAGCAGTTCTTC,CASTLAGGPDNEQFF
TRBV2,NA,NA,TRBJ2-7,TGTGCCGGCAGTGTGGAGACGTTCTACGAGCAGTACTTC,CAGSVETFYEQYF
TRBV6-1,NA,many,TRBJ2-2,TGTGCCAGCAGTGAAGGATCCGCGAACACCGGGGAGCTGTTTTTT,CASSEGSANTGELFF
TRBV20-1,NA,few,TRBJ2-1,TGCAGTGCCAAATCGGGGGATAGCTCCTACAATGAGCAGTTCTTC,CSAKSGDSSYNEQFF
TRBV11-3,TRBD1,NA,TRBJ2-3,TGTGCCAGCAGCGAGGGACAGTTTAGCACAGATACGCAGTATTTT,CASSEGQFSTDTQYF
TRBV2,TRBD1,NA,TRBJ2-3,TGTGCCAGCAGTAGGGGCAGGGGGCTCACAGATACGCAGTATTTT,CASSRGRGLTDTQYF
TRBV20-1,NA,few,TRBJ1-5,TGCAGTGCTAGAGGGGACGGGAATCAGCCCCAGCATTTT,CSARGDGNQPQHF
TRBV6-1,TRBD1,NA,TRBJ1-2,TGTGCCAGCAGTCAGGGACAGGCTATCTATGGCTACACCTTC,CASSQGQAIYGYTF
TRBV7-9,NA,NA,TRBJ2-1,TGTGCCAGCACCCCTCCGGCGGGACCCTACAATGAGCAGTTCTTC,CASTPPAGPYNEQFF
TRBV18,NA,NA,TRBJ2-5,TGTGCCAGCTCCCCCTTTACCGGGCCTCAAGAGACCCAGTACTTC,CASSPFTGPQETQYF
TRBV28,NA,many,TRBJ1-2,TGTGCCAGCAGTTTACGGCAGGGGAAGTTCGGCTACACCTTC,CASSLRQGKFGYTF
TRBV28,NA,many,TRBJ1-5,TGTGCCAGCAGCGGAGGTCGAGGGTATAGCAATCAGCCCCAGCATTTT,CASSGGRGYSNQPQHF
TRBV5-1,NA,NA,TRBJ2-1,TGCGCCAGCAGCTTGGTGTTGGACTCCTACAATGAGCAGTTCTTC,CASSLVLDSYNEQFF